The 20 T cell receptor beta chains in this list originate from one sample, sequenced in a study of T cells after somatic rescue of genetic block. The repertoire was sequenced with immunoSEQ multiplex PCR; TCRdb's copy has only in-frame clones and lacks some. Of approximately 67,000 clones listed, approximately 90% were seen once; the top ten hold around 3%. Sequencing was done on a sample of peripheral blood mononuclear cells (PBMCs). The receptors were sampled from a man in his forties or fifties.

The rearrangement links TRBV2 to TRBJ1-4, with TRBD1 identical over 10 bases. The CDR3 loop spans 14 amino acids. Germline V gene sequence: CDR1 SNHLY, CDR2 FYNNEI. V shed 10 bases and J 5 bases; nucleotides not matched to a gene: 7. CDR3 DNA sequence: TGTGCCACTACGGGACAGGGGCCAAATGAAAAACTGTTTTTT. It encodes CATTGQGPNEKLFF.

The chain has TRBV25-1 and TRBJ1-3; D remains unclear. Trimming took 8 bases from V and 6 from J, leaving 5 bases between them. Germline V gives CDR1 MGHDK, CDR2 SYGVNS. The CDR3 has 10 residues. The CDR3 DNA is TGTGCCAGCCAACTAAACACCATATATTTT. Its translation is CASQLNTIYF.

The rearrangement joins TRBV2 to TRBJ2-1; 8 bases match TRBD1. CDR3 length: 14 residues. With 8 bases clipped from V and 6 bases from J, the junction kept 9 bases outside the gene matches. Germline assignment: CDR1 SNHLY and CDR2 FYNNEI. The CDR3 region has the DNA TGTGCCAGCCTCGACAGGGGCGGCTTCAATGAGCAGTTCTTC. Protein: CASLDRGGFNEQFF.

DNA of the CDR3: TGTGCCAGCAGCCCTCAGGGGGCAGGGAGGACTGAAGCTTTCTTT. Residues: CASSPQGAGRTEAFF. The J gene is TRBJ1-1, the V gene TRBV7-2, with TRBD1 matching over 8 bases. The CDR3 runs to 15 residues. Germline CDR1 is SGHTA and CDR2 is FQGNSA. The V segment lost 5 bases and the J segment 5 bases; nucleotides outside the gene matches: 10.

J is TRBJ2-7 and V is TRBV6-6; D might be TRBD1 (7 bases). The CDR3 covers 14 residues. Germline CDR1 reads MNHNY; CDR2 reads SVGAGI (reference sequence). V was pared by 7 bases and J by 6 bases, with 19 bases between. The CDR3 loop is CASTWRGQSGEQYF. DNA for the CDR3: TGTGCCAGCACCTGGAGGGGGCAGAGTGGCGAGCAGTACTTC.

The chain is built from TRBV5-4 and TRBJ2-7; D is tentatively TRBD1 or TRBD2 (5 bases each). V was pared by 2 bases and J by 2 bases, with 14 bases between. The CDR3 is 15 residues long. Germline V gives CDR1 SGHNT, CDR2 YYREEE (reference sequence). CDR3: CASSFRDRWPYEQYF. CDR3 nucleotide sequence: TGTGCCAGCAGCTTCCGGGACCGCTGGCCCTACGAGCAGTACTTC.

The rearrangement links TRBV18 to TRBJ2-1, with D hard to call. The CDR3 runs 16 residues. Looked up from germline, CDR1 is KGHSH and CDR2 is LQKENI. The V gene lost 1 base and the J gene lost 2 bases, with 12 bases spanning the gap. The DNA of the CDR3 is TGTGCCAGCTCACCACGGCGTCCAGGTACCTACAATGAGCAGTTCTTC. Residues: CASSPRRPGTYNEQFF. Combining the CDR3 with reference TRBV18 and TRBJ2-1 gives the whole variable domain NAGVMQNPRHLVRRRGQEARLRCSPMKGHSHVYWYRQLPEEGLKFMVYLQKENIIDESGMPKERFSAEFPKEGPSILRIQQVVRGDSAAYFCASSPRRPGTYNEQFFGPGTRLTVL.

The chain is built from TRBV6-1 and TRBJ2-5; perhaps TRBD1 as D (5 bases). Matching the DNA end better, TRBJ2-7 makes the J call doubtful. The germline gives CDR1 MNHNS, CDR2 SASEGT. The CDR3 is 12 residues long. The DNA of the CDR3 is TGTGCCAGCAGTGTTCAGGGCAACGAGCAGTACTTC. It is translated as CASSVQGNEQYF.

V and J are TRBV2 and TRBJ1-4, with D unclear. Per the germline V gene, CDR1 is SNHLY and CDR2 is FYNNEI. V was cut by 8 bases and J by 3 bases, with 13 bases left in between. The CDR3 runs 14 residues. CDR3 amino acids: CASGDWGSNEKLFF. The CDR3 DNA follows: TGTGCCAGCGGAGATTGGGGTTCTAATGAAAAACTGTTTTTT.

The rearrangement uses TRBV11-1 and TRBJ2-2; D not resolved. The V end lost 0 bases, the J end lost 5 bases, and 4 bases lay between the germline ends. The germline gives CDR1 SGHAT, CDR2 FQDESV (reference sequence). The CDR3 length is 13 residues. CDR3 region: CASSLAPTGELFF. CDR3 coding DNA: TGTGCCAGCAGCTTAGCGCCTACCGGGGAGCTGTTTTTT.

V is TRBV7-3 and J is TRBJ2-3; no firm D call. Germline CDR1 SGHTA, CDR2 FQGTGA. CDR3 length: 13 residues. V was trimmed by 4 bases and J by 4 bases, leaving 9 bases between them. The CDR3 nucleotides read TGTGCCAGCAGCTCGGGCCCTCCAGATACGCAGTATTTT. It translates to CASSSGPPDTQYF.

This clone has only one observation. The genes are TRBV28 and TRBJ2-7; a possible D gene is TRBD1 (6 bases). The germline V and J ends were trimmed by 3 bases and 0 bases, with 12 bases remaining between them. The length of the CDR3 is 15 residues. CDR1 and CDR2 from the germline V gene are MDHEN and SYDVKM. This CDR3 reads CASSFPTGYSYEQYF. CDR3 DNA: TGTGCCAGCAGTTTCCCTACAGGGTACTCCTACGAGCAGTACTTC.

V gene TRBV6-1 combines with J gene TRBJ1-4; 7 bases are shared with TRBD1. J was trimmed by 8 bases and V by 3 bases; bases with no gene match: 9. Germline-derived CDR1 and CDR2 are MNHNS and SASEGT. This CDR3 spans 15 amino acids. The CDR3 is CASSEEGAIREKLFF. The CDR3 DNA follows: TGTGCCAGCAGTGAGGAGGGGGCCATACGGGAAAAACTGTTTTTT.

This clone showed up just a few times. The chain employs TRBV9 and TRBJ1-6; TRBD1 is a possible D gene (6 bases). The germline CDR1 and CDR2 sequences are SGDLS and YYNGEE. The length of the CDR3 is 14 residues. V dropped 0 bases and J dropped 7 bases, with 8 bases sitting between them. The CDR3 here is CASSVAGENSPLHF. CDR3 DNA: TGTGCCAGCAGCGTAGCAGGGGAAAATTCACCCCTCCACTTT.

The chain uses TRBV9 and TRBJ2-2, with a weak D call TRBD2 (5 bases). The germline CDR1 and CDR2 sequences are SGDLS and YYNGEE. The CDR3 is made up of 11 amino acids. V dropped 6 bases and J dropped 8 bases, with 8 bases sitting between them. This chain's CDR3 is CASMGVGELFF. The CDR3, as DNA: TGTGCCAGCATGGGAGTGGGGGAGCTGTTTTTT.

This rearrangement joins TRBV7-9 to TRBJ2-3; D is possibly TRBD1 (6 bases). The CDR3 is 13 residues long. In germline, CDR1 is SEHNR, CDR2 FQNEAQ (reference sequence). V shed 5 bases and J shed 6 bases, with 12 bases lying between them. CDR3 DNA: TGTGCCAGCAGCCCCGACAGGACCGATACGCAGTATTTT. Translated, it gives CASSPDRTDTQYF.

The chain employs TRBV4-1 and TRBJ1-5, with unresolved D. The V end was cut by 0 bases, the J end by 6 bases, with 12 bases between. Germline CDR1 MGHRA, CDR2 YSYEKL. CDR3 length: 15 amino acids. CDR3 loop: CASSQDAGGLQPQHF. The CDR3 DNA sequence: TGCGCCAGCAGCCAAGATGCGGGAGGACTTCAGCCCCAGCATTTT.

The chain links TRBV28 to TRBJ1-2; D gene ambiguous. The CDR3 contains 13 residues. Trimming left V 5 bases short and J 4 bases short, with 11 bases between. Germline CDR1 is MDHEN and CDR2 is SYDVKM. This CDR3 reads CASSLRAVYGYTF. The DNA for the CDR3 is TGTGCCAGCAGTCTCCGGGCAGTCTATGGCTACACCTTC.

The V call is TRBV15, the J call TRBJ2-1; 7 nucleotides agree with TRBD2. Germline CDR1 LNHNV, CDR2 YYDKDF (reference sequence). The V and J ends lost 0 bases and 3 bases, in that order; junction bases with no gene match: 2. The CDR3 contains 15 residues. The CDR3 loop reads CATSREVAGYNEQFF. As DNA, the CDR3 is TGTGCCACCAGCAGAGAGGTAGCGGGCTACAATGAGCAGTTCTTC.

This chain uses TRBV2 with TRBJ2-5; D is uncertain. CDR1 and CDR2 (germline): SNHLY, FYNNEI. The V and J ends lost 4 bases and 0 bases respectively, with 9 bases between them. The CDR3 length is 14 residues. The CDR3 region is CASSGSAYQETQYF. The CDR3 bases are TGTGCCAGCAGTGGGTCGGCGTACCAAGAGACCCAGTACTTC.